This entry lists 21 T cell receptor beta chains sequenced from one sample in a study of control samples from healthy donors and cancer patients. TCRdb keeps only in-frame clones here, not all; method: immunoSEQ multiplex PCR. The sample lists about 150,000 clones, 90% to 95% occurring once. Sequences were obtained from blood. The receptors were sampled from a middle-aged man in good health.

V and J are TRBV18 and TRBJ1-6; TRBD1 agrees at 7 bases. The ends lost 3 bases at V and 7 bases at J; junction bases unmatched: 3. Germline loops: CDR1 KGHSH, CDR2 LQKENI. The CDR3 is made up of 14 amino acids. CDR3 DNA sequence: TGTGCCAGCTCACCGCAGGGGGGGAATTCACCCCTCCACTTT. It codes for CASSPQGGNSPLHF.

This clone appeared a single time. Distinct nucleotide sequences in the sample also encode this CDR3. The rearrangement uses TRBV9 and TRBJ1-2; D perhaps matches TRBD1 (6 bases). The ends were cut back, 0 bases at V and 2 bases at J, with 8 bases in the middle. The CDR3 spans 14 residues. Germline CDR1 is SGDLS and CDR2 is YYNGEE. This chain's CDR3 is CASSVGGGNYGYTF. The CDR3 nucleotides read TGTGCCAGCAGCGTAGGAGGGGGGAACTATGGCTACACCTTC.

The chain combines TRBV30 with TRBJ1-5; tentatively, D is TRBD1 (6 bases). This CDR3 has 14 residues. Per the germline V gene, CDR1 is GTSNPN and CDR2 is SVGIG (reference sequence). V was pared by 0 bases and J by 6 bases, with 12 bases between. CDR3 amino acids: CAWSVDRPGQPQHF. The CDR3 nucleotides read TGTGCCTGGAGTGTAGACAGGCCGGGTCAGCCCCAGCATTTT.

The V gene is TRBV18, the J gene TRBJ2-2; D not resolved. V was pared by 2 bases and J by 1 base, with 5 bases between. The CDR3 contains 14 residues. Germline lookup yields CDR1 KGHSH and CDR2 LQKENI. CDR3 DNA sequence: TGTGCCAGCTCACCAGTGGGGAACACCGGGGAGCTGTTTTTT. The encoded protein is CASSPVGNTGELFF.

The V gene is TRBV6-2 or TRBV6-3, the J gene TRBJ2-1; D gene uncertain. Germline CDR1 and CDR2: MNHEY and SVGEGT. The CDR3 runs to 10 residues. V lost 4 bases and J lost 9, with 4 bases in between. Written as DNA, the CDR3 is TGTGCCAGCAGTTCCGGTGAGCAGTTCTTC. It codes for CASSSGEQFF.

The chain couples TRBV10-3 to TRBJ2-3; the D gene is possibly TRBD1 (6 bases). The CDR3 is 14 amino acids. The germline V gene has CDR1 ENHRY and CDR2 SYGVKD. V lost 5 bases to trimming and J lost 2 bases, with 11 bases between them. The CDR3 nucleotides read TGTGCCATCAGTAACGGACAGAACACAGATACGCAGTATTTT. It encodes CAISNGQNTDTQYF.

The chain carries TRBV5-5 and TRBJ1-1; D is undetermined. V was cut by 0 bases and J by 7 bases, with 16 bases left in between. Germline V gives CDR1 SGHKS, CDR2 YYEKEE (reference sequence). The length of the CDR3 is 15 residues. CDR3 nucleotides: TGTGCCAGCAGCTTGGCCGTCATGGCACGGGGTGAAGCTTTCTTT. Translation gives CASSLAVMARGEAFF.

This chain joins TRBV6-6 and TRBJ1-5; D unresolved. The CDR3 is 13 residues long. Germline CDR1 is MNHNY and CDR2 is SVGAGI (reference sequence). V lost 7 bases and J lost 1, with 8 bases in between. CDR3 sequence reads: CASKADSNQPQHF. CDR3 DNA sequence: TGTGCCAGCAAGGCTGACAGCAATCAGCCCCAGCATTTT.

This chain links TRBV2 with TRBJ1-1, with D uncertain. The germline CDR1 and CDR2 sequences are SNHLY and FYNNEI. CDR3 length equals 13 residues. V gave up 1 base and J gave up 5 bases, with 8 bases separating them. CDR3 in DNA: TGTGCCAGCAGTGAAGTTGGGCCAACTGAAGCTTTCTTT. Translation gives CASSEVGPTEAFF.

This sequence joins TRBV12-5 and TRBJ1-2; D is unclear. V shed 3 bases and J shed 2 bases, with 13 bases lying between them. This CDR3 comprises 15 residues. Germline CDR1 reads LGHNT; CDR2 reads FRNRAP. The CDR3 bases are TGTGCTAGTGGTTTAATCCCCGACCTGAACTATGGCTACACCTTC. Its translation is CASGLIPDLNYGYTF.

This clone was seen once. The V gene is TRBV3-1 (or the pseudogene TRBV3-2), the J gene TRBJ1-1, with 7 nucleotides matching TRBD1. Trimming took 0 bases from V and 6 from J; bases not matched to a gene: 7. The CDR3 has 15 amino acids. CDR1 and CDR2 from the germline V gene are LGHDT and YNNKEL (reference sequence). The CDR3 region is CASSQEEGALAEAFF. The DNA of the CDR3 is TGTGCCAGCAGCCAAGAAGAGGGGGCACTAGCTGAAGCTTTCTTT.

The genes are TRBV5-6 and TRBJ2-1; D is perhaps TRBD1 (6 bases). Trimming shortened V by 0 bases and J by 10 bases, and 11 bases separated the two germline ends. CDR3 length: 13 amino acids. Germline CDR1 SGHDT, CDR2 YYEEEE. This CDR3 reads CASSLAGAGEQFF. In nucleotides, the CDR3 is TGTGCCAGCAGCTTGGCAGGGGCAGGGGAGCAGTTCTTC.

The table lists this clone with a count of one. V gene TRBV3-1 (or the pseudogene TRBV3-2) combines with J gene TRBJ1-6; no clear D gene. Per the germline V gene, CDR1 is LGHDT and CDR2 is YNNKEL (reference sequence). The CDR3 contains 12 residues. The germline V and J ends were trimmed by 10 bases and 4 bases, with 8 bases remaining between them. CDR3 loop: CATWVYNSPLHF. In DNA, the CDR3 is TGTGCCACGTGGGTATATAATTCACCCCTCCACTTT.

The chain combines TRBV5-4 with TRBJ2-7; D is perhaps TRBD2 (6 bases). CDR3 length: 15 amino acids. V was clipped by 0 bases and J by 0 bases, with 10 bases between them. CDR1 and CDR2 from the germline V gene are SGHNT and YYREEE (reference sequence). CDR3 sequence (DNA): TGTGCCAGCAGCTTGGGCGGGGAGAGCTCCTACGAGCAGTACTTC. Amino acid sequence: CASSLGGESSYEQYF.

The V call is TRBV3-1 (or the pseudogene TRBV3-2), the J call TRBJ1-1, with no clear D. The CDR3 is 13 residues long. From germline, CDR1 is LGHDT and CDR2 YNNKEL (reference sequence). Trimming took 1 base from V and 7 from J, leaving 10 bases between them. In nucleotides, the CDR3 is TGTGCCAGCAGCCAAGGGCACACCAATGAAGCTTTCTTT. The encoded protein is CASSQGHTNEAFF.

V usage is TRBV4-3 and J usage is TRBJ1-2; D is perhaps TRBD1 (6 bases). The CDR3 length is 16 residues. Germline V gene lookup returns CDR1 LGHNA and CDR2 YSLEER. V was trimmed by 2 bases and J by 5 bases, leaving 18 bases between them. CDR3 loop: CASSQSQGIYGYGYTF. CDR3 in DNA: TGCGCCAGCAGCCAATCACAGGGAATATATGGGTATGGCTACACCTTC.

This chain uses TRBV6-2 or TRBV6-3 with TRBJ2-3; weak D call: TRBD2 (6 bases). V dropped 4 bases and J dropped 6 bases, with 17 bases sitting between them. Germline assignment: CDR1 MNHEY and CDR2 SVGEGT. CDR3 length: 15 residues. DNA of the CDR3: TGTGCCAGCAGTTTCCGGGGGTCCTGGATGGATACGCAGTATTTT. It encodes CASSFRGSWMDTQYF.

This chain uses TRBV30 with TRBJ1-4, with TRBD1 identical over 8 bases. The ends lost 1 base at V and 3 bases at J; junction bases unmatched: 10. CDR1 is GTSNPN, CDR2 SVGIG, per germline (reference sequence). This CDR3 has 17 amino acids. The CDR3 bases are TGTGCCTGGAGTGAGCTAAGAGAACAGGGGGCTAATGAAAAACTGTTTTTT. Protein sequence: CAWSELREQGANEKLFF. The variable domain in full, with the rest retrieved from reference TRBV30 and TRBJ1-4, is SQTIHQWPATLVQPVGSPLSLECTVEGTSNPNLYWYRQAAGRGLQLLFYSVGIGQISSEVPQNLSASRPQDRQFILSSKKLLLSDSGFYLCAWSELREQGANEKLFFGSGTQLSVL.

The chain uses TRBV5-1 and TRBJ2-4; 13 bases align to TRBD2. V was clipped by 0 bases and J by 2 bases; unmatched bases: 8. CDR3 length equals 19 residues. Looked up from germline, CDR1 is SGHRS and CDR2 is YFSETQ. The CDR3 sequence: CASSLELAGGHASKNIQYF. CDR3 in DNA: TGCGCCAGCAGCTTGGAACTAGCGGGGGGGCATGCGTCCAAAAACATTCAGTACTTC.

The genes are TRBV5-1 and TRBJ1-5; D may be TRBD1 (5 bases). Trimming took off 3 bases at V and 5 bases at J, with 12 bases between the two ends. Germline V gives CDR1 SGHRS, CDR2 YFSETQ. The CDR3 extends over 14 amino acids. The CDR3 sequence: CASSYGEGDQPQHF. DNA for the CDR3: TGCGCCAGCAGCTACGGTGAAGGGGATCAGCCCCAGCATTTT. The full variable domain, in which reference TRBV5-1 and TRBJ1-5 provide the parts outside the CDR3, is KAGVTQTPRYLIKTRGQQVTLSCSPISGHRSVSWYQQTPGQGLQFLFEYFSETQRNKGNFPGRFSGRQFSNSRSEMNVSTLELGDSALYLCASSYGEGDQPQHFGDGTRLSIL.

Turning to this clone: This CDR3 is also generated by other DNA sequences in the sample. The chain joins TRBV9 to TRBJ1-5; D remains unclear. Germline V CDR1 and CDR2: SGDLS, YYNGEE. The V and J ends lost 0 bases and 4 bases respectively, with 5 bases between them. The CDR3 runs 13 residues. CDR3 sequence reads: CASSVDGNQPQHF. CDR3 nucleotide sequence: TGTGCCAGCAGCGTAGACGGGAATCAGCCCCAGCATTTT. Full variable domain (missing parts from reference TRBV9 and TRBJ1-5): DSGVTQTPKHLITATGQRVTLRCSPRSGDLSVYWYQQSLDQGLQFLIQYYNGEERAKGNILERFSAQQFPDLHSELNLSSLELGDSALYFCASSVDGNQPQHFGDGTRLSIL.